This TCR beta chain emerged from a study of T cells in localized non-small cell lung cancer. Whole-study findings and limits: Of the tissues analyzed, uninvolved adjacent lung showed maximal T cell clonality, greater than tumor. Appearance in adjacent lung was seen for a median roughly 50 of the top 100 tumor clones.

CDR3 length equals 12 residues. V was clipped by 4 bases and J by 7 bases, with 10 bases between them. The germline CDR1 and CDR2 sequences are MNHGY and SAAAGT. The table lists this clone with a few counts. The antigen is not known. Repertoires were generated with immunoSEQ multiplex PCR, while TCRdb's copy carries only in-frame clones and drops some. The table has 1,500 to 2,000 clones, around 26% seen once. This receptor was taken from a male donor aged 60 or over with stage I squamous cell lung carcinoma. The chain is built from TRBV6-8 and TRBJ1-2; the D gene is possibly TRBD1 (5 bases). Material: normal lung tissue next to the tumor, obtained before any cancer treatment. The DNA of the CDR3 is TGTGCCAGCAGTTTCCCGGGGCTTGGCTACACCTTC. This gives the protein CASSFPGLGYTF.